The present TCR beta chain was sequenced within a study of blood T cell repertoires in COVID-19. Study at large: The United States, Italy and Spain were the sources of the acute and convalescent COVID-19 samples. PBMCs, B-cell-depleted T cells, or T cells provided the cDNA or gDNA that made up the material.

J gave up 8 bases and V 4 bases, and 10 bases lay outside the gene matches. CDR3 size: 15 residues. Per germline, CDR1 SGDLS and CDR2 YYNGEE. Cohort 3 recovered donors had two negative PCRs, clearance, or symptom resolution. Original data processing: The assay estimated nucleated cells by amplifying reference gene primers. The table came from immunoSEQ multiplex PCR; TCRdb's copy has only in-frame clones and leaves some out. V and J calls and clone size are given by that table; D and trimming were obtained from the DNA. This sample has roughly 160,000 clones, with about four fifths found just once. The sequence was collected from a man in his sixties who had recovered from COVID-19. This chain uses TRBV9 with TRBJ2-1, with 9 bases lining up with TRBD1. The sequenced sample was PBMCs or T cells enriched from blood (not recorded which). For the CDR3, the DNA is TGTGCCAGCAGCCCCAGAGGGACAGGGAGGCATGAGCAGTTCTTC. This sequence encodes CASSPRGTGRHEQFF.